This is a list of T cell receptor beta chains from one sample in a study of T cell responses to AZD1222 COVID-19 vaccine. Profiled with immunoSEQ multiplex PCR; TCRdb holds only in-frame clones, not every one. Of some 130,000 clones listed, around 85% are singletons. This specimen was peripheral blood, taken on day 0 of AZD1222 vaccination. These TCRs come from an adult in good health. Each CDR3 is given with its conserved first and last residue. A D gene is named only where the DNA matches it firmly. Only part of the rows carry a size: once, few, many, or a class if the clone is expanded.

size: -
D: -
J: TRBJ1-2
V: TRBV7-9
length: 15
DNA: TGTGCCAGCAGCTTGTTGGACCGCCCGGACTATGGCTACACCTTC
CDR3: CASSLLDRPDYGYTF

size: -
D: -
J: TRBJ2-2
V: TRBV30
length: 14
DNA: TGTGCCTGGAGTGTTAAATTGGGAGTCGGGGAGCTGTTTTTT
CDR3: CAWSVKLGVGELFF

size: -
D: -
J: TRBJ2-7
V: TRBV7-2
length: 15
DNA: TGTGCCAGCAGCTTAGAGGGCCGACAGGTTGACGAGCAGTACTTC
CDR3: CASSLEGRQVDEQYF

size: -
D: -
J: TRBJ2-7
V: TRBV29-1
length: 10
DNA: TGCAGCGTGCTCAGTAGGGAGCAGTACTTC
CDR3: CSVLSREQYF

size: -
D: -
J: TRBJ1-1
V: TRBV5-4
length: 11
DNA: TGTGCCAGCACCGGGAACACTGAAGCTTTCTTT
CDR3: CASTGNTEAFF

size: few
D: TRBD1
J: TRBJ1-6
V: TRBV30
length: 14
DNA: TGTGCCTGGAGTAAGGGACAGGATAATTCACCCCTCCACTTT
CDR3: CAWSKGQDNSPLHF

size: -
D: -
J: TRBJ2-5
V: TRBV18
length: 16
DNA: TGTGCCAGCTCACCGGCTTGGGGAGGTGTGGGAGAGACCCAGTACTTC
CDR3: CASSPAWGGVGETQYF

size: few
D: TRBD2
J: TRBJ2-1
V: TRBV5-6
length: 16
DNA: TGTGCCAGCAGCTTGCAGGCTAGCGGACTCTACAATGAGCAGTTCTTC
CDR3: CASSLQASGLYNEQFF

size: -
D: -
J: TRBJ2-1
V: TRBV1
length: 15
DNA: TGCACCAGCAGCGAGGGGACTTATCCCTACAATGAGCAGTTCTTC
CDR3: CTSSEGTYPYNEQFF

size: -
D: -
J: TRBJ2-3
V: TRBV19
length: 14
DNA: TGTGCCAGTAGTGGGGGCTGGGGCACAGATACGCAGTATTTT
CDR3: CASSGGWGTDTQYF

size: -
D: -
J: TRBJ1-1
V: TRBV18
length: 15
DNA: TGTGCCAGCTCACCAAGGACCAGCGAGGGCACTGAAGCTTTCTTT
CDR3: CASSPRTSEGTEAFF

size: -
D: -
J: TRBJ2-4
V: TRBV19
length: 16
DNA: TGTGCCAGTAGTATGGGCAGGGAAGGAGCCAAAAACATTCAGTACTTC
CDR3: CASSMGREGAKNIQYF

size: -
D: -
J: TRBJ2-2
V: TRBV5-4
length: 14
DNA: TGTGCCAGCAGCTCCCGAGGGAACACCGGGGAGCTGTTTTTT
CDR3: CASSSRGNTGELFF

size: -
D: TRBD1
J: TRBJ2-5
V: TRBV15
length: 13
DNA: TGTGCCACCAGTCCTAGGGGGCCAGAGACCCAGTACTTC
CDR3: CATSPRGPETQYF

size: few
D: -
J: TRBJ2-7
V: TRBV11-2
length: 14
DNA: TGTGCCAGCAGCTCCCTCCGGGACCCCTACGAGCAGTACTTC
CDR3: CASSSLRDPYEQYF

size: -
D: -
J: TRBJ1-5
V: TRBV6-1
length: 13
DNA: TGTGCCAGCAGTGAACGGGGTTTCCAGCCCCAGCATTTT
CDR3: CASSERGFQPQHF

size: -
D: -
J: TRBJ1-3
V: TRBV30
length: 14
DNA: TGTGCCTGGAGTTTAGCGAGCTCTGGAAACACCATATATTTT
CDR3: CAWSLASSGNTIYF

size: -
D: -
J: TRBJ1-2
V: TRBV28
length: 14
DNA: TGTGCCACGCCGGGCCCAGGGAATTCCCACGGCTACACCTTC
CDR3: CATPGPGNSHGYTF

size: -
D: -
J: TRBJ1-5
V: TRBV10-3
length: 15
DNA: TGTGCCATCAGTGAGTCGACTGTGGGGGGACAGCCCCAGCATTTT
CDR3: CAISESTVGGQPQHF

size: -
D: TRBD1
J: TRBJ1-1
V: TRBV27
length: 18
DNA: TGTGCCAGCAGTGCGATAGGGACAGGGGGCGCGGAGGACACTGAAGCTTTCTTT
CDR3: CASSAIGTGGAEDTEAFF

size: -
D: TRBD1
J: TRBJ2-6
V: TRBV19
length: 17
DNA: TGTGCCAGTAGTCCGGGACAGGCCACGTCTGGGGCCAACGTCCTGACTTTC
CDR3: CASSPGQATSGANVLTF

size: -
D: -
J: TRBJ2-2
V: TRBV15
length: 16
DNA: TGTGCCACCAGCAGAGGGACGGGACACCCGACCGGGGAGCTGTTTTTT
CDR3: CATSRGTGHPTGELFF

size: -
D: -
J: TRBJ2-2
V: TRBV12-3/TRBV12-4
length: 13
DNA: TGTGCCAGCAGCCCACTGAACACCGGGGAGCTGTTTTTT
CDR3: CASSPLNTGELFF

size: -
D: -
J: TRBJ1-2
V: TRBV28
length: 13
DNA: TGTGCCAGCAGACCCATGAGGGTCTATGGCTACACCTTC
CDR3: CASRPMRVYGYTF

size: -
D: TRBD2
J: TRBJ2-5
V: TRBV28
length: 13
DNA: TGTGCCAGCAGGGGAACGGGGGAGGGGACCCAGTACTTC
CDR3: CASRGTGEGTQYF

size: -
D: -
J: TRBJ1-1
V: TRBV23-1
length: 16
DNA: TGCGCCAGCAGTCAAGGTGCCCCTGACACCAACACTGAAGCTTTCTTT
CDR3: CASSQGAPDTNTEAFF

size: -
D: TRBD1
J: TRBJ2-1
V: TRBV4-1
length: 16
DNA: TGCGCCAGCAGCCAAGACCGGGACAGGGCTTACAATGAGCAGTTCTTC
CDR3: CASSQDRDRAYNEQFF

size: -
D: -
J: TRBJ1-5
V: TRBV28
length: 17
DNA: TGTGCCAGCAGTTCCCCCTCGGGGGGGCCAGGGAGGCAGCCCCAGCATTTT
CDR3: CASSSPSGGPGRQPQHF

size: once
D: TRBD1
J: TRBJ1-1
V: TRBV7-3
length: 16
DNA: TGTGCCAGCAGCCGCCGTGACAGGGGGCTGAACACTGAAGCTTTCTTT
CDR3: CASSRRDRGLNTEAFF

size: -
D: -
J: TRBJ2-7
V: TRBV5-1
length: 14
DNA: TGCGCCAGCAGCTTGGACGGAGGTTCCTACGAGCAGTACTTC
CDR3: CASSLDGGSYEQYF

size: -
D: TRBD1
J: TRBJ1-1
V: TRBV11-3
length: 13
DNA: TGTGCCAGCAGCTTATCCGGGACAGGGGTCGCTTTCTTT
CDR3: CASSLSGTGVAFF

size: -
D: -
J: TRBJ1-2
V: TRBV4-1
length: 16
DNA: TGCGCCAGCAGCCAAGGGTTAGGCCAGGGGAACTATGGCTACACCTTC
CDR3: CASSQGLGQGNYGYTF

size: -
D: -
J: TRBJ1-2
V: TRBV19
length: 14
DNA: TGTGCCAGTAGTATACGGTCTCTTGGCGCTGGCTACACCTTC
CDR3: CASSIRSLGAGYTF

size: -
D: TRBD1
J: TRBJ2-1
V: TRBV5-1
length: 12
DNA: TGCGCCAGCAGCTCAGGGGGTCGTGAGCAGTTCTTC
CDR3: CASSSGGREQFF

size: -
D: -
J: TRBJ1-4
V: TRBV28
length: 13
DNA: TGTGCCAGCAGTTTACGGTATAATGAAAAACTGTTTTTT
CDR3: CASSLRYNEKLFF

size: -
D: TRBD1
J: TRBJ1-4
V: TRBV4-1
length: 17
DNA: TGCGCCAGCAGCCAAGATCCCCGACAGGGACCTAATGAAAAACTGTTTTTT
CDR3: CASSQDPRQGPNEKLFF

size: -
D: TRBD2
J: TRBJ2-7
V: TRBV6-5
length: 13
DNA: TGTGCCAGCATAAGAGCGGGGGCCTACGAGCAGTACTTC
CDR3: CASIRAGAYEQYF

size: -
D: -
J: TRBJ2-2
V: TRBV28
length: 14
DNA: TGTGCCAGCATCGACAGAAAGAACACCGGGGAGCTGTTTTTT
CDR3: CASIDRKNTGELFF

size: -
D: -
J: TRBJ2-2
V: TRBV3-1/TRBV3-2
length: 13
DNA: TGTGCCAGCAGCCACTCAGGGGCCGGGGAGCTGTTTTTT
CDR3: CASSHSGAGELFF

size: -
D: -
J: TRBJ2-2
V: TRBV10-3
length: 16
DNA: TGTGCCATCAGTGCCCGCGGGGCCTCTAACACCGGGGAGCTGTTTTTT
CDR3: CAISARGASNTGELFF

size: -
D: -
J: TRBJ2-2
V: TRBV5-1
length: 14
DNA: TGCGCCAGCAGCTTGGCAGGACAGTCCGGGGAGCTGTTTTTT
CDR3: CASSLAGQSGELFF

size: -
D: TRBD2
J: TRBJ2-5
V: TRBV7-9
length: 16
DNA: TGTGCCAGCAGCTTAGCGGCGGGAGTTGTGGAAGAGACCCAGTACTTC
CDR3: CASSLAAGVVEETQYF

size: few
D: -
J: TRBJ2-5
V: TRBV28
length: 13
DNA: TGTGCCAGCAGTTCGGGCAGGCAAGAGACCCAGTACTTC
CDR3: CASSSGRQETQYF

size: -
D: -
J: TRBJ1-4
V: TRBV19
length: 15
DNA: TGTGCCAGTAGTTTGACAGGATCTCAAAATGAAAAACTGTTTTTT
CDR3: CASSLTGSQNEKLFF

size: few
D: -
J: TRBJ2-6
V: TRBV28
length: 15
DNA: TGTGCCAGCAGTGGACCTCGCTCTGGGGCCAACGTCCTGACTTTC
CDR3: CASSGPRSGANVLTF

size: -
D: -
J: TRBJ2-2
V: TRBV7-8
length: 13
DNA: TGTGCCAGCAGCTTAGCGGGGAACGGGGAGCTGTTTTTT
CDR3: CASSLAGNGELFF

size: -
D: -
J: TRBJ2-7
V: TRBV11-2
length: 13
DNA: TGTGCCAGCAGCACCCACTCAAGTTGGGAGCAGTACTTC
CDR3: CASSTHSSWEQYF

size: few
D: -
J: TRBJ1-6
V: TRBV28
length: 14
DNA: TGTGCCAGCAGACAGAGCTCCTATAATTCACCCCTCCACTTT
CDR3: CASRQSSYNSPLHF

size: -
D: -
J: TRBJ1-1
V: TRBV7-3
length: 14
DNA: TGTGCCAGCAGCTTAAATACCGGGGGGACTGAAGCTTTCTTT
CDR3: CASSLNTGGTEAFF

size: few
D: -
J: TRBJ2-7
V: TRBV3-1/TRBV3-2
length: 13
DNA: TGTGCCAGCAGCCAGCAACCCTCCTACGAGCAGTACTTC
CDR3: CASSQQPSYEQYF

size: -
D: TRBD1
J: TRBJ1-6
V: TRBV28
length: 15
DNA: TGTGCCAGCAGACCACAGGGACAGGGGAATTCACCCCTCCACTTT
CDR3: CASRPQGQGNSPLHF

size: -
D: -
J: TRBJ2-3
V: TRBV6-5
length: 15
DNA: TGTGCCACTTCCCCTCCTCCGGGGAGCACAGATACGCAGTATTTT
CDR3: CATSPPPGSTDTQYF

size: -
D: -
J: TRBJ2-5
V: TRBV6-6
length: 11
DNA: TGTGCCAGCAGGCGGGAAGAGACCCAGTACTTC
CDR3: CASRREETQYF

size: -
D: -
J: TRBJ2-3
V: TRBV7-6
length: 15
DNA: TGTGCCAGCAGCGACCCTAGCGCCAGCACAGATACGCAGTATTTT
CDR3: CASSDPSASTDTQYF